This TCR beta chain was found in a study of cytotoxic CD8 clonotypes in ibrutinib-treated CLL. Germline values: CDR1 SGHRS, CDR2 YFSETQ. V shed 1 base and J 3 bases; nucleotides not matched to a gene: 3. This CDR3 has 16 residues. This clone was observed a few times. Sequenced by immunoSEQ multiplex PCR; TCRdb stores in-frame clones only, minus some. The data contain around 200,000 clones, around 75% of them singletons. This specimen consisted of PBMCs, obtained after 12 months of ibrutinib treatment. This receptor was identified in a human donor with chronic lymphocytic leukemia. This chain joins TRBV5-1 and TRBJ2-3; TRBD2 agrees at 12 bases. In nucleotides, the CDR3 is TGCGCCAGCAGCTTGCCTAGCGGGGGGGTGACAGATACGCAGTATTTT. Translating it yields CASSLPSGGVTDTQYF.